These 26 T cell receptor beta chains came from one sample sequenced in a study of shared T cell receptors in the human thymus. Using immunoSEQ multiplex PCR, the repertoire was profiled, and TCRdb retains in-frame clones only, with some absent. There are 500,000 to 850,000 clones in the sample; about 89% occur only once, and 0.0094% lies in the top ten. Separately, the same data were catalogued under a study of human thymus T cells.

Sequencing was performed on thymocytes. These receptors originate from a boy under two years old with a congenital heart defect.

The chain joins TRBV7-6 to TRBJ2-1, with D perhaps TRBD2 (6 bases). The V gene lost 1 base and the J gene lost 1 base, with 14 bases spanning the gap. Germline V gives CDR1 SGHVS, CDR2 FNYEAQ. This CDR3 spans 17 amino acids. The CDR3 nucleotides read TGTGCCAGCAGCTTAGGTATTCCGGAGGGTTCCTACAATGAGCAGTTCTTC. As protein: CASSLGIPEGSYNEQFF.

The chain is built from TRBV19 and TRBJ1-5, with D perhaps matching TRBD1 (6 bases). Germline CDR1 reads LNHDA; CDR2 reads SQIVND (reference sequence). CDR3 size: 15 residues. Trimming shortened V by 6 bases and J by 1 base, and 13 bases separated the two germline ends. CDR3 bases: TGTGCCAGTAGCTACCTTACAGGGAGCAATCAGCCCCAGCATTTT. Its protein product is CASSYLTGSNQPQHF.

The chain uses TRBV28 and TRBJ2-7; 10 bases are shared with TRBD1. CDR1 and CDR2 (germline): MDHEN, SYDVKM. The CDR3 is 13 amino acids. With 10 bases clipped from V and 4 bases from J, the junction kept 7 bases outside the gene matches. The CDR3 DNA reads TGTGCCACCAACCGGGACAGGGGTTACGAGCAGTACTTC. Residues: CATNRDRGYEQYF.

The CDR3 loop is CASSQDTGTGGIGQYF. The CDR3 region has the DNA TGTGCCAGCAGTCAAGATACCGGGACAGGGGGGATCGGGCAGTACTTC. The chain combines TRBV27 with TRBJ2-7, with 11 bases matching TRBD1. The CDR3 covers 16 residues. Trimming cost V 5 bases and J 9 bases; bases outside gene matches: 15. Germline V CDR1 and CDR2: MNHEY, SMNVEV (reference sequence).

Only one count was recorded for this clone. V usage is TRBV9 and J usage is TRBJ1-1; 8 bases match TRBD1. CDR3 length: 15 amino acids. Germline trimming cut 3 bases from V and 1 base from J; bases unmatched to any gene: 5. Germline V gives CDR1 SGDLS, CDR2 YYNGEE. DNA for the CDR3: TGTGCCAGCAGCGCCGGAGGGACAGGGAACACTGAAGCTTTCTTT. It translates to CASSAGGTGNTEAFF.

The chain links TRBV5-6 to TRBJ2-6, with 8 bases matching TRBD1. The V and J ends lost 0 bases and 3 bases, in that order; junction bases with no gene match: 8. CDR1 is SGHDT and CDR2 is YYEEEE in the germline V gene. The CDR3 spans 18 residues. This chain's CDR3 is CASSLDNQGAGGANVLTF. The CDR3 nucleotides read TGTGCCAGCAGCTTGGACAACCAGGGGGCGGGTGGGGCCAACGTCCTGACTTTC.

V usage is TRBV25-1 and J usage is TRBJ2-2, with a possible D match to TRBD1 (6 bases). The CDR3 has 18 residues. Germline V gene sequence: CDR1 MGHDK, CDR2 SYGVNS. V lost 2 bases and J 0 bases, leaving 16 bases between the germline ends. CDR3: CASSETHDRRTNTGELFF. Written as DNA, the CDR3 is TGTGCCAGCAGTGAAACCCATGACAGGCGCACGAACACCGGGGAGCTGTTTTTT.

The V and J genes are TRBV11-2 and TRBJ2-3; 11 nucleotides line up with TRBD2. This CDR3 region has 17 residues. Unmatched junction bases numbered 4, after V lost 0 bases and J lost 2 bases. Germline CDR1 and CDR2: SGHAT and FQNNGV. The chain's CDR3 is CASSLDSGGAYTDTQYF. The CDR3, as DNA: TGTGCCAGCAGCTTAGATAGCGGGGGGGCTTACACAGATACGCAGTATTTT.

The genes are TRBV6-1 and TRBJ1-5; weak D call: TRBD1 (6 bases). The germline V and J ends were trimmed by 11 bases and 8 bases, with 16 bases remaining between them. Germline CDR1 and CDR2: MNHNS and SASEGT. The CDR3 is made up of 12 amino acids. The CDR3 loop is CACGKGGEPQHF. In nucleotides, the CDR3 is TGTGCCTGCGGAAAGGGGGGGGAGCCCCAGCATTTT.

V gene TRBV15 combines with J gene TRBJ1-1; D might be TRBD1 (5 bases). The germline CDR1 and CDR2 sequences are LNHNV and YYDKDF (reference sequence). The CDR3 is 14 residues long. V was pared by 1 base and J by 5 bases, with 11 bases between. The CDR3 DNA sequence: TGTGCCACCAGCAGAGGGCAGGGCTTGACTGAAGCTTTCTTT. Translation gives CATSRGQGLTEAFF.

About this clone: Its ends do not fully match the called genes, so a read error is possible. CDR3 sequence reads: CASSVMGGQAQGTQYF. The CDR3 bases are TGTGCCAGCAGTGTGATGGGTGGACAAGCCCAAGGGACCCAGTACTTC. The chain is built from TRBV2 and TRBJ2-5; possible D gene TRBD1, 5 bases. Germline CDR1 and CDR2: SNHLY and FYNNEI. This CDR3 spans 16 amino acids. Full variable domain (rest looked up from reference TRBV2 and TRBJ2-5): EPEVTQTPSHQVTQMGQEVILRCVPISNHLYFYWYRQILGQKVEFLVSFYNNEISEKSEIFDDQFSVERPDGSNFTLKIRSTKLEDSAMYFCASSVMGGQAQGTQYFGPGTRLLVL.

The chain couples TRBV5-5 to TRBJ1-1, with a tentative D call TRBD1 (5 bases). Germline-derived CDR1 and CDR2 are SGHKS and YYEKEE (reference sequence). CDR3 length: 17 amino acids. Between the trimmed V and J ends, which lost 0 bases and 6 bases, there was a span of 21 bases. In DNA form, the CDR3 reads TGTGCCAGCAGCTTGGGATATTTTGGGCAGGGCTCTCCTGAAGCTTTCTTT. It is translated as CASSLGYFGQGSPEAFF.

This CDR3 reads CASSRGSPDTQYF. The CDR3 DNA is TGTGCCAGCAGCCGCGGCTCTCCAGATACGCAGTATTTT. This chain connects TRBV5-6 to TRBJ2-3; D is undetermined. Germline CDR1 and CDR2: SGHDT and YYEEEE. Trimming removed 4 bases from V and 4 bases from J, with 10 bases in between. This CDR3 contains 13 residues.

The rearrangement joins TRBV10-2 to TRBJ1-2; a possible D gene is TRBD1 (6 bases). Deletions cut 6 bases from V and 7 bases from J, with 24 bases between. Looked up from germline, CDR1 is WSHSY and CDR2 is SAAADI. The CDR3 is 16 amino acids. This CDR3 is CASRTLDSSSPPGYTF. The DNA of the CDR3 is TGCGCCAGCAGGACCCTGGACAGTTCCTCTCCCCCTGGCTACACCTTC.

This chain links TRBV15 with TRBJ2-7; no reliable D call. CDR1 is LNHNV and CDR2 is YYDKDF in the germline V gene (reference sequence). CDR3 length: 14 amino acids. V lost 1 base to trimming and J lost 3 bases, with 10 bases between them. The chain's CDR3 is CATSRAERVYEQYF. In DNA, the CDR3 is TGTGCCACCAGCAGAGCCGAACGGGTCTACGAGCAGTACTTC.

V and J are TRBV5-6 and TRBJ2-7; D may be TRBD1 (6 bases). The V end lost 2 bases, the J end lost 7 bases, and 7 bases lay between the germline ends. The CDR3 length is 11 residues. In germline, CDR1 is SGHDT, CDR2 YYEEEE. Here the CDR3 reads CASSFGQEQYF. In DNA form, the CDR3 reads TGTGCCAGCAGCTTTGGACAGGAGCAGTACTTC.

The J gene is TRBJ1-1, the V gene TRBV18; D gene unclear. The germline V gene encodes CDR1 KGHSH and CDR2 LQKENI. The CDR3 is 15 residues long. V lost 1 base to trimming and J lost 1 base, with 10 bases between them. The CDR3 nucleotides are TGTGCCAGCTCACCACGGGCCTTATGGAACACTGAAGCTTTCTTT. This translates into CASSPRALWNTEAFF.

This chain links TRBV10-3 with TRBJ1-5; the match to TRBD1 covers 8 bases. The CDR3 contains 15 residues. The junction had 3 bases not matched to a gene; V was cut back by 3 bases and J by 2 bases. CDR1 is ENHRY and CDR2 is SYGVKD in the germline V gene. In nucleotides, the CDR3 is TGTGCCATCAGTGACCAGACAGGGGGCAATCAGCCCCAGCATTTT. This gives the protein CAISDQTGGNQPQHF.

The V call is TRBV30, the J call TRBJ1-3, with a tentative D call TRBD1 (6 bases). The CDR3 contains 14 residues. Trimming removed 5 bases at V and 7 bases at J, with 18 bases between. CDR1 and CDR2 from the germline V gene are GTSNPN and SVGIG (reference sequence). CDR3 DNA sequence: TGTGCCTGGGGGTCACACAGGGTTTCCAACACCATATATTTT. Amino acid sequence: CAWGSHRVSNTIYF.

V and J are TRBV4-1 and TRBJ1-4, with 7 bases matching TRBD1. CDR3 length: 13 amino acids. V shed 5 bases, J shed 10 bases, and the junction held 7 bases outside the gene matches. Germline V gene data show CDR1 as MGHRA and CDR2 as YSYEKL. The CDR3 sequence is CASSNRQGRKLFF. For the CDR3, the DNA is TGCGCCAGCAGCAACAGACAGGGAAGAAAACTGTTTTTT.

This chain's CDR3 is CASRLTGSEETQYF. The DNA of the CDR3 is TGTGCCAGCAGACTAACAGGTTCCGAGGAGACCCAGTACTTC. The chain couples TRBV27 to TRBJ2-5, with D possibly being TRBD1 (5 bases). Deletions cut 6 bases from V and 5 bases from J, with 16 bases between. CDR1 and CDR2 (germline): MNHEY, SMNVEV (reference sequence). The CDR3 consists of 14 residues.

The rearrangement links TRBV28 to TRBJ1-2; D remains unclear. This CDR3 contains 11 residues. With 6 bases removed from V and 8 bases from J, the gap between germline ends came to 10 bases. In germline, CDR1 is MDHEN, CDR2 SYDVKM. CDR3: CASSHNSGYTF. DNA of the CDR3: TGTGCCAGCAGCCACAATTCGGGCTACACCTTC.

This chain links TRBV21-1 with TRBJ1-2. TRBV21-1 is given as a pseudogene. CDR3 size: 13 residues. CDR3 in amino acids: CASSKITLYGYTF. DNA of the CDR3: TGTGCCAGCAGCAAAATAACACTATATGGCTACACCTTC.

The chain joins TRBV6-5 to TRBJ1-2; unclear D gene. Germline CDR1 reads MNHEY; CDR2 reads SVGAGI. With 7 bases removed from V and 4 bases from J, the gap between germline ends came to 7 bases. CDR3 length equals 11 residues. The CDR3 DNA reads TGTGCCAGCACAGCAGGCTATGGCTACACCTTC. It is translated as CASTAGYGYTF.

This clone has more than one count but fewer than ten. This chain joins TRBV7-3 and TRBJ2-3, with D perhaps TRBD1 (6 bases). Between the trimmed V and J ends, which lost 4 bases and 0 bases, there was a span of 14 bases. Germline values: CDR1 SGHTA, CDR2 FQGTGA. This CDR3 has 16 amino acids. CDR3 DNA: TGTGCCAGCAGCTCCACGGGACAAGCCAGCACAGATACGCAGTATTTT. Its translation: CASSSTGQASTDTQYF.

V usage is TRBV10-1 and J usage is TRBJ2-1; 9 nucleotides line up with TRBD1. Per germline, CDR1 WNHNN and CDR2 SYGVQD (reference sequence). After removal of 3 bases from V and 8 bases from J, the junction contained 8 bases not matched to a gene. CDR3 length: 15 residues. CDR3: CASSDGTGPWDEQFF. Written as DNA, the CDR3 is TGCGCCAGCAGTGATGGGACAGGGCCATGGGATGAGCAGTTCTTC.